These T cell receptor beta chains were read from a single sample in a study of cytomegalovirus exposure and HLA in healthy donors. TCRdb's table, derived via immunoSEQ multiplex PCR, lists solely in-frame clones and lacks some. The sample holds some 160,000 clones, 88% seen once. What was sequenced was PBMCs. The receptor source for this set is a man aged 18 to 35 in good health and CMV-seronegative. The CDR3 runs from the conserved cysteine through the conserved F or W. The order of the fields is D gene, J gene, clone size, CDR3 length, V gene, CDR3 protein, CDR3 DNA. D genes are given only for firm matches. Clone size appears in some rows only: once, few, many, or a class for an expanded clone.

>TRBD1|TRBJ1-5|NA|12|TRBV29-1
CSAQGGGQPQHF
TGCAGCGCCCAGGGGGGTGGTCAGCCCCAGCATTTT
>NA|TRBJ2-5|few|14|TRBV5-6
CASSLVGARETQYF
TGTGCCAGCAGCTTGGTGGGGGCGCGGGAGACCCAGTACTTC
>NA|TRBJ2-3|NA|13|TRBV30
CAWFRRDADTQYF
TGTGCCTGGTTTAGGAGGGATGCAGATACGCAGTATTTT
>NA|TRBJ1-3|NA|16|TRBV5-1
CASSRRQGSSGNTIYF
TGCGCCAGCAGCAGGAGGCAGGGGAGCTCTGGAAACACCATATATTTT
>TRBD1|TRBJ1-1|NA|15|TRBV2
CASTTDGTGGTEAFF
TGTGCCAGCACCACAGATGGGACAGGGGGCACTGAAGCTTTCTTT
>TRBD1|TRBJ2-1|NA|15|TRBV11-3
CASSLTGAAVNEQFF
TGTGCCAGCAGCTTAACAGGGGCGGCTGTCAATGAGCAGTTCTTC
>TRBD1|TRBJ2-7|NA|13|TRBV10-2
CASSPDRAYEQYF
TGCGCCAGCAGCCCGGACAGGGCCTACGAGCAGTACTTC
>TRBD2|TRBJ2-5|once|18|TRBV7-9
CASSPPTRLAGERETQYF
TGTGCCAGCAGCCCCCCGACTCGACTAGCGGGAGAACGGGAGACCCAGTACTTC
>TRBD1|TRBJ1-1|NA|16|TRBV7-9
CASSPKTRAGGVEAFF
TGTGCCAGCAGTCCTAAAACAAGGGCAGGGGGCGTGGAAGCTTTCTTT
>TRBD2|TRBJ2-2|NA|16|TRBV5-4
CASSSSSGLRTGELFF
TGTGCCAGCAGCTCATCCTCGGGACTAAGAACCGGGGAGCTGTTTTTT
>TRBD1|TRBJ1-1|few|14|TRBV19
CASAPDRVNTEAFF
TGTGCCAGTGCCCCGGACAGGGTGAACACTGAAGCTTTCTTT
>NA|TRBJ2-2|NA|17|TRBV11-2
CASSLPGSQGETGELFF
TGTGCCAGCAGCTTACCCGGGTCCCAAGGGGAAACCGGGGAGCTGTTTTTT
>TRBD1|TRBJ2-7|NA|15|TRBV6-5
CASSPRRNRGNEQYF
TGTGCCAGCAGTCCTCGTCGGAACAGGGGGAACGAGCAGTACTTC
>TRBD2|TRBJ2-3|once|19|TRBV28
CASSLSPPPAPGGTDTQYF
TGTGCCAGCAGTCTATCTCCTCCCCCGGCCCCGGGAGGGACAGATACGCAGTATTTT
>NA|TRBJ1-1|NA|12|TRBV29-1
CSVDGGSTEAFF
TGCAGCGTTGACGGTGGGAGCACTGAAGCTTTCTTT
>NA|TRBJ2-7|few|12|TRBV28
CATLGASYEQYF
TGTGCCACCCTAGGGGCGTCCTACGAGCAGTACTTC
>NA|TRBJ1-2|NA|11|TRBV28
CASSLQRGYTF
TGTGCCAGCAGTTTACAGCGGGGCTACACCTTC
>NA|TRBJ1-2|NA|11|TRBV5-6
CASKSGYGYTF
TGTGCCAGCAAGTCGGGCTATGGCTACACCTTC
>TRBD2|TRBJ2-7|NA|15|TRBV28
CASSSWTSGYYEQYF
TGTGCCAGCAGTTCTTGGACTAGCGGGTACTACGAGCAGTACTTC
>TRBD1|TRBJ1-5|NA|14|TRBV15
CATSPGTGSEPQHF
TGTGCCACCAGCCCAGGGACAGGGAGCGAGCCCCAGCATTTT
>TRBD2|TRBJ2-5|NA|13|TRBV30
CAWTGLAGETQYF
TGTGCCTGGACCGGACTAGCAGGAGAGACCCAGTACTTC
>TRBD1|TRBJ1-1|NA|16|TRBV2
CASNGYGGQLYTEAFF
TGTGCCAGCAATGGGTACGGGGGACAGCTATACACTGAAGCTTTCTTT
>TRBD1|TRBJ1-2|NA|14|TRBV6-1
CASSGTGGNYGYTF
TGTGCCAGCAGTGGGACAGGGGGAAACTATGGCTACACCTTC
>TRBD2|TRBJ2-7|NA|17|TRBV18
CASSPPASGEDSYEQYF
TGTGCCAGCTCACCACCGGCTAGCGGAGAAGACTCCTACGAGCAGTACTTC
>NA|TRBJ1-5|NA|13|TRBV28
CASISGFNQPQHF
TGTGCCAGTATTTCAGGATTCAATCAGCCCCAGCATTTT
>NA|TRBJ2-3|once|14|TRBV18
CASSPPDSPDTQYF
TGTGCCAGCTCACCACCGGATAGCCCAGATACGCAGTATTTT
>NA|TRBJ1-1|NA|14|TRBV6-6
CASRPPGGNTEAFF
TGTGCCAGCAGACCCCCTGGAGGGAACACTGAAGCTTTCTTT
>NA|TRBJ1-1|NA|11|TRBV10-2
CASSLTDEAFF
TGCGCCAGCAGCCTGACAGATGAAGCTTTCTTT
>TRBD2|TRBJ2-3|NA|16|TRBV6-4
CASSEGAGGGTDTQYF
TGTGCCAGCAGTGAAGGAGCGGGAGGGGGAACAGATACGCAGTATTTT
>TRBD2|TRBJ2-3|NA|14|TRBV7-7
CARNSGRRVDTQYF
TGTGCTAGGAATAGCGGGAGACGAGTAGATACGCAGTATTTT
>NA|TRBJ1-5|NA|14|TRBV6-1
CASTTDYSNQPQHF
TGTGCCAGCACGACAGATTATAGCAATCAGCCCCAGCATTTT
>TRBD2|TRBJ2-3|NA|18|TRBV4-2
CASSHAYLAGEYTDTQYF
TGTGCCAGCAGCCATGCTTATCTAGCGGGAGAGTACACAGATACGCAGTATTTT
>NA|TRBJ2-7|NA|16|TRBV5-1
CASSGKSDSSSYEQYF
TGCGCCAGCAGCGGGAAGTCGGACTCATCTTCCTACGAGCAGTACTTC
>TRBD1|TRBJ2-7|NA|17|TRBV7-2
CASSLARVGQGSYEQYF
TGTGCCAGCAGCTTAGCGAGAGTGGGACAGGGGTCCTACGAGCAGTACTTC
>NA|TRBJ1-2|NA|13|TRBV5-1
CASSLNRDGGYTF
TGCGCCAGCAGCTTGAACAGGGATGGGGGCTACACCTTC
>TRBD2|TRBJ2-7|NA|18|TRBV7-6
CASSLDTRTSGFSYEQYF
TGTGCCAGCAGCTTAGATACCCGGACTAGCGGGTTCTCCTACGAGCAGTACTTC
>NA|TRBJ2-1|NA|14|TRBV2
CASLTGDGPNEQFF
TGTGCCAGCCTGACAGGCGATGGACCCAATGAGCAGTTCTTC
>TRBD1|TRBJ2-1|NA|18|TRBV7-9
CASSFHPHRGKDYNEQFF
TGTGCCAGCAGCTTCCACCCCCACAGGGGGAAAGATTACAATGAGCAGTTCTTC
>TRBD2|TRBJ2-3|NA|12|TRBV6-5
CASKGSGGSQYF
TGTGCCAGCAAGGGGAGCGGGGGTTCGCAGTATTTT
>TRBD2|TRBJ2-7|NA|16|TRBV7-9
CASSRIAGRSSYEQYF
TGTGCCAGCAGCCGCATAGCGGGCAGGAGCTCCTACGAGCAGTACTTC
>TRBD1|TRBJ1-5|NA|14|TRBV5-8
CASSPGQSNQPQHF
TGTGCCAGCAGCCCGGGACAGAGTAATCAGCCCCAGCATTTT